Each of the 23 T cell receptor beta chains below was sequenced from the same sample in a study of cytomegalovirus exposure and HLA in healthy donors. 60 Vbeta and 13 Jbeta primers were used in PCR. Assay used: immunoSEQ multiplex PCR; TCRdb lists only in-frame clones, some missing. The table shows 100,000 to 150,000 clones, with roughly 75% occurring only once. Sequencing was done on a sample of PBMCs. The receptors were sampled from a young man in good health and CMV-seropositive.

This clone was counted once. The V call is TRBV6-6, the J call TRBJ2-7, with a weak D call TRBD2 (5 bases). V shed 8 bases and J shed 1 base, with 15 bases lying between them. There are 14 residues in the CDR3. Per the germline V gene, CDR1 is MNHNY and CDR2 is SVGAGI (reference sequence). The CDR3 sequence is CASAPKAESYEQYF. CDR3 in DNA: TGTGCCAGCGCCCCCAAAGCGGAGTCCTACGAGCAGTACTTC.

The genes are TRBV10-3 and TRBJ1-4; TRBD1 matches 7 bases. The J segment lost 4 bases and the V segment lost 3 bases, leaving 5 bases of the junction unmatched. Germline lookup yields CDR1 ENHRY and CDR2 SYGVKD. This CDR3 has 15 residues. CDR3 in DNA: TGTGCCATCAGTGACCCCGGGACAGATAATGAAAAACTGTTTTTT. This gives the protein CAISDPGTDNEKLFF.

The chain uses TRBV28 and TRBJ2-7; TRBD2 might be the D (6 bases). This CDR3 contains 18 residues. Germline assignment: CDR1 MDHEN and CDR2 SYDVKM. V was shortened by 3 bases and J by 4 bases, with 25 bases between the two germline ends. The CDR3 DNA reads TGTGCCAGCAGTTTTCTCCACTCTCCTCACGGGAGACTTTACGAGCAGTACTTC. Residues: CASSFLHSPHGRLYEQYF.

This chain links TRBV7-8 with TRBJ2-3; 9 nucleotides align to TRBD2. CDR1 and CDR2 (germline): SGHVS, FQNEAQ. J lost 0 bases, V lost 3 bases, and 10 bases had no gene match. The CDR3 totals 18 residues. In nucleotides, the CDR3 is TGTGCCAGCAGCTTCCCGGCCAGCGGGAGGAGTAGCACAGATACGCAGTATTTT. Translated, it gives CASSFPASGRSSTDTQYF. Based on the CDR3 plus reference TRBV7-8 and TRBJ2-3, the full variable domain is GAGVSQSPRYKVAKRGQDVALRCDPISGHVSLFWYQQALGQGPEFLTYFQNEAQLDKSGLPSDRFFAERPEGSVSTLKIQRTQQEDSAVYLCASSFPASGRSSTDTQYFGPGTRLTVL.

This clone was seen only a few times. CDR3 in DNA: TGCGCCAGCAGTGAGTCCACAGGGTTCACCGGGGAGCTGTTTTTT. Protein: CASSESTGFTGELFF. The chain uses TRBV10-2 and TRBJ2-2, with D perhaps matching TRBD1 (6 bases). The CDR3 runs 15 residues. Looked up from germline, CDR1 is WSHSY and CDR2 is SAAADI. V was clipped by 0 bases and J by 4 bases, with 9 bases between them.

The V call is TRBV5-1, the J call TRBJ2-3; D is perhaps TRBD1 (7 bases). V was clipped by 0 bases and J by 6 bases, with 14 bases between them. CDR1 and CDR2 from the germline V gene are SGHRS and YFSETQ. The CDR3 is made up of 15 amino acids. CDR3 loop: CASSLAQGGRDTQYF. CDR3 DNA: TGCGCCAGCAGCTTGGCCCAGGGGGGAAGGGATACGCAGTATTTT.

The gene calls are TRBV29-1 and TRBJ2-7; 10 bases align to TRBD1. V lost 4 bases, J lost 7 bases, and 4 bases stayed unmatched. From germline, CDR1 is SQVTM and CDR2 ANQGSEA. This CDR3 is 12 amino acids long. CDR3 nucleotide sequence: TGCAGCGTTGGACAGGGGGCTACGGAGCAGTACTTC. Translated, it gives CSVGQGATEQYF.

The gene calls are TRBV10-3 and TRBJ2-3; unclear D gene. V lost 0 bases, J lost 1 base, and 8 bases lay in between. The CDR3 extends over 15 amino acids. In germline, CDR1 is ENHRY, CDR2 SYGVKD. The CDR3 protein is CAISESPLGTDTQYF. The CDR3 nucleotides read TGTGCCATCAGTGAGTCCCCTCTAGGCACAGATACGCAGTATTTT.

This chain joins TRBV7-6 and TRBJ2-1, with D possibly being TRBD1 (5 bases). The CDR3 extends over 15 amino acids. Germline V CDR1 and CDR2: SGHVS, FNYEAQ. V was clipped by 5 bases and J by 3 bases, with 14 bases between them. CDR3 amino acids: CASSTPVDSYNEQFF. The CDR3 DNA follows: TGTGCCAGCAGCACCCCCGTCGACAGCTACAATGAGCAGTTCTTC.

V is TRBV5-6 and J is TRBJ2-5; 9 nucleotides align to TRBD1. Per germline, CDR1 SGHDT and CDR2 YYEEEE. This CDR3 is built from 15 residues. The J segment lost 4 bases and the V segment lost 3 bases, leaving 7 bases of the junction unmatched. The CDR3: CASSSGQGPPETQYF. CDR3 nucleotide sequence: TGTGCCAGCAGCTCGGGACAGGGACCCCCAGAGACCCAGTACTTC. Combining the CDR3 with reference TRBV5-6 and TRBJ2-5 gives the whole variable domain DAGVTQSPTHLIKTRGQQVTLRCSPKSGHDTVSWYQQALGQGPQFIFQYYEEEERQRGNFPDRFSGHQFPNYSSELNVNALLLGDSALYLCASSSGQGPPETQYFGPGTRLLVL.

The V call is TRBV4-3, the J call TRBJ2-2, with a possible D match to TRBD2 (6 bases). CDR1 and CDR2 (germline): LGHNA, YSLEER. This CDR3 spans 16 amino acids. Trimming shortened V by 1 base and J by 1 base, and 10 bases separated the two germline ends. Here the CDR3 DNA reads TGCGCCAGCAGCCAAGTGGGAGGTATGAACACCGGGGAGCTGTTTTTT. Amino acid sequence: CASSQVGGMNTGELFF.

The CDR3 here is CASSIVEGGTEAFF. For the CDR3, the DNA is TGTGCCAGTAGTATAGTGGAGGGCGGCACTGAAGCTTTCTTT. The rearrangement joins TRBV19 to TRBJ1-1; D unclear. Germline V lookup: CDR1 LNHDA, CDR2 SQIVND (reference sequence). The CDR3 has 14 amino acids. V lost 1 base and J 4 bases, leaving 10 bases between the germline ends.

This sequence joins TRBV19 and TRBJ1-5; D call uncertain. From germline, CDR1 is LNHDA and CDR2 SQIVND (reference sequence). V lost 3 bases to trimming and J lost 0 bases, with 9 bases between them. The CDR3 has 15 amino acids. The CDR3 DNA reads TGTGCCAGTAGTATCGCCACAGATAGCAATCAGCCCCAGCATTTT. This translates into CASSIATDSNQPQHF. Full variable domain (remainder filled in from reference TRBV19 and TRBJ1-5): DGGITQSPKYLFRKEGQNVTLSCEQNLNHDAMYWYRQDPGQGLRLIYYSQIVNDFQKGDIAEGYSVSREKKESFPLTVTSAQKNPTAFYLCASSIATDSNQPQHFGDGTRLSIL.

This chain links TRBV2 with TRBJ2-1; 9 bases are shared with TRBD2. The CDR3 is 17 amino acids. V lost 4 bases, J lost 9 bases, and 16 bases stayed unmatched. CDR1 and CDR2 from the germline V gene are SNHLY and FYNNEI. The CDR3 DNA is TGTGCCAGCAGTGTTCGGCGGCTGAGGCGGGAGGGTATTGAGCAGTTCTTC. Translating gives CASSVRRLRREGIEQFF. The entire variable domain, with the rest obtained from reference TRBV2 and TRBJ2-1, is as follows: EPEVTQTPSHQVTQMGQEVILRCVPISNHLYFYWYRQILGQKVEFLVSFYNNEISEKSEIFDDQFSVERPDGSNFTLKIRSTKLEDSAMYFCASSVRRLRREGIEQFFGPGTRLTVL.

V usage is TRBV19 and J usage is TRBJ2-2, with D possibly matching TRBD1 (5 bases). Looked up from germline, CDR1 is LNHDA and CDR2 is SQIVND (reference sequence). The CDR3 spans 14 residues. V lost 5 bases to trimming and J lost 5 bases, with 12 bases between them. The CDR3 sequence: CASSWGPITGELFF. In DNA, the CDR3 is TGTGCCAGTAGTTGGGGCCCTATAACCGGGGAGCTGTTTTTT.

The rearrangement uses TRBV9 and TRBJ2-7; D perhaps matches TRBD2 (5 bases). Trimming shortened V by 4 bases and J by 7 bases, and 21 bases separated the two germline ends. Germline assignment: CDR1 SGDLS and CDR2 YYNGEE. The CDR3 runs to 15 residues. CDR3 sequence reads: CASSLEGGIVGEQYF. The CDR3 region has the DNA TGTGCCAGCAGCCTGGAAGGAGGCATCGTGGGGGAGCAGTACTTC.

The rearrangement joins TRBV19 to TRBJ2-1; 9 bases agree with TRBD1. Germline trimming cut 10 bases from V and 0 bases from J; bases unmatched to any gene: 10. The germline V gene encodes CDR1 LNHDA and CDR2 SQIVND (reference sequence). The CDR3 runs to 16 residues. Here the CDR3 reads CATKRGQGSSYNEQFF. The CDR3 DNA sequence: TGTGCCACTAAACGGGGACAGGGAAGCTCCTACAATGAGCAGTTCTTC.

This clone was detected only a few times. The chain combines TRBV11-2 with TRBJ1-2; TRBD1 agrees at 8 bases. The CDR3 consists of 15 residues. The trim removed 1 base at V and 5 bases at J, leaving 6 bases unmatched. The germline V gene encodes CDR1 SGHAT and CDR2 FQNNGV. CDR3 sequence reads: CASSLGRGRFYGYTF. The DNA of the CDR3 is TGTGCCAGCAGCTTAGGCAGGGGGCGCTTTTATGGCTACACCTTC.

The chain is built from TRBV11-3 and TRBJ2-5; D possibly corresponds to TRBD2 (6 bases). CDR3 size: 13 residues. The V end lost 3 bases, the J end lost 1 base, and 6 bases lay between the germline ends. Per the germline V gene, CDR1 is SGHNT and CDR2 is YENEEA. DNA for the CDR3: TGTGCCAGCAGCTTGGGGGGCCAAGAGACCCAGTACTTC. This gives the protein CASSLGGQETQYF.

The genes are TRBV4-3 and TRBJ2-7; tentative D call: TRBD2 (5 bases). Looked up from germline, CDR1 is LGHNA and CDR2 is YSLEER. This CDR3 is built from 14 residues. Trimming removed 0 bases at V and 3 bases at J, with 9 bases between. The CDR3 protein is CASSQEVRGYEQYF. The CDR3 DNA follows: TGCGCCAGCAGCCAAGAAGTACGGGGCTACGAGCAGTACTTC.

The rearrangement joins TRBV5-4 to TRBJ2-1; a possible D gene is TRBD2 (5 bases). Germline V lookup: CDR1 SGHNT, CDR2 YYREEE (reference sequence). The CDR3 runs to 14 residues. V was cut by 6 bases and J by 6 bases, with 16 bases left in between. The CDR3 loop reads CASTPDSMANEQFF. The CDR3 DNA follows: TGTGCCAGCACCCCGGACTCAATGGCCAATGAGCAGTTCTTC. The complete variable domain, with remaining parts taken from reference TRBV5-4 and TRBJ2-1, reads ETGVTQSPTHLIKTRGQQVTLRCSSQSGHNTVSWYQQALGQGPQFIFQYYREEENGRGNFPPRFSGLQFPNYSSELNVNALELDDSALYLCASTPDSMANEQFFGPGTRLTVL.

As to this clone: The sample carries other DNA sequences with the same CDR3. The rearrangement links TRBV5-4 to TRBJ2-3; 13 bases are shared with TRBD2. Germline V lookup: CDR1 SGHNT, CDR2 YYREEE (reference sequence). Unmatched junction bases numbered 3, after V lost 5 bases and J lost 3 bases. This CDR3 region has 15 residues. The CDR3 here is CASSSGLAGTDTQYF. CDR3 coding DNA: TGTGCCAGCAGTTCGGGACTAGCGGGAACAGATACGCAGTATTTT. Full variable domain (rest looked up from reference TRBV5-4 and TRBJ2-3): ETGVTQSPTHLIKTRGQQVTLRCSSQSGHNTVSWYQQALGQGPQFIFQYYREEENGRGNFPPRFSGLQFPNYSSELNVNALELDDSALYLCASSSGLAGTDTQYFGPGTRLTVL.

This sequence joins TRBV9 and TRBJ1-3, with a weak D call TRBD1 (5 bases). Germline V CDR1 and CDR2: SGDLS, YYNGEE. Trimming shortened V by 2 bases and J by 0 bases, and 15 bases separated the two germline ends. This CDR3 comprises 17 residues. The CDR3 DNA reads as TGTGCCAGCAGCGTGCCTCGCGGGGGGTTCTCTGGAAACACCATATATTTT. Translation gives CASSVPRGGFSGNTIYF.